The clone carrying this T cell receptor (beta chain) appeared once. The data derive from a study of blood T cell repertoires in COVID-19. On the study more broadly: Samples representing acute and convalescent COVID-19 were sourced from the United States, Italy and Spain. The cDNA or gDNA used as material had been derived from T cells, B-cell-depleted T cells, or PBMCs.

V was pared by 8 bases and J by 0 bases, with 10 bases between. The CDR3 covers 13 residues. Germline V CDR1 and CDR2: SGHTA, FQGNSA. Among Cohort 3 donors, those recovered had two negative PCRs, clearance, or symptom resolution. Study processing details: Estimates of nucleated cell counts were drawn from the amplification of reference gene primers. Only in-frame clones appear in the TCRdb table, and some are missing; sequencing was by immunoSEQ multiplex PCR. V, J and clone size derive from that table, while D and trimming were established from the DNA sequence. Here the sample spans fewer than 400,000 clones, 70% to 90% being singletons.

The clonotype was recovered from a man aged 25-45 years who had recovered from COVID-19. Sequenced material: PBMCs or T cells enriched from blood (not recorded which). This sequence joins TRBV7-2 and TRBJ1-1; D remains ambiguous. The CDR3 sequence is CASSKQMNTEAFF. In DNA, the CDR3 is TGTGCCAGCTCAAAGCAAATGAACACTGAAGCTTTCTTT. Variable domain in full (rest from reference TRBV7-2 and TRBJ1-1): GAGVSQSPSNKVTEKGKDVELRCDPISGHTALYWYRQSLGQGLEFLIYFQGNSAPDKSGLPSDRFSAERTGGSVSTLTIQRTQQEDSAVYLCASSKQMNTEAFFGQGTRLTVV.